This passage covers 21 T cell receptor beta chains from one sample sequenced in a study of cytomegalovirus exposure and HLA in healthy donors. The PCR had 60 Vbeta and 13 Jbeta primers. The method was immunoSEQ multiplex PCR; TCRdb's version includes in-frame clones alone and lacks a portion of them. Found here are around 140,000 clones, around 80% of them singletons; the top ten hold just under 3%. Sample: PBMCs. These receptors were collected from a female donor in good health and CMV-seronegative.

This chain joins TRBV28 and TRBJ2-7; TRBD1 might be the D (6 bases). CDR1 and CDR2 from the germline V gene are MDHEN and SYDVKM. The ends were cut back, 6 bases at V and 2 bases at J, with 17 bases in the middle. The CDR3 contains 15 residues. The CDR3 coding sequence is TGTGCCAGCAGGCAACAGGGCTCCCTTCCCTACGAGCAGTACTTC. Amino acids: CASRQQGSLPYEQYF. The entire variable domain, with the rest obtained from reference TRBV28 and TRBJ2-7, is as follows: DVKVTQSSRYLVKRTGEKVFLECVQDMDHENMFWYRQDPGLGLRLIYFSYDVKMKEKGDIPEGYSVSREKKERFSLILESASTNQTSMYLCASRQQGSLPYEQYFGPGTRLTVT.

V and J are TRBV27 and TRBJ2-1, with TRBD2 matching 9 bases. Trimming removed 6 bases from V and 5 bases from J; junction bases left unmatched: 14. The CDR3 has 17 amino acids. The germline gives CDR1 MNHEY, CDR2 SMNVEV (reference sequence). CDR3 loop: CASRAVTVLAGNNEQFF. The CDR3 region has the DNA TGTGCCAGCAGAGCGGTAACTGTCCTAGCGGGGAACAATGAGCAGTTCTTC.

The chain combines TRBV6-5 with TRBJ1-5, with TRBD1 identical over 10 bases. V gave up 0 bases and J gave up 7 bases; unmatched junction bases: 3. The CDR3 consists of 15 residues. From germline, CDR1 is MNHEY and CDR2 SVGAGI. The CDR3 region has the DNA TGTGCCAGCAGTTACTCGGGGACAGGGGACCAGCCCCAGCATTTT. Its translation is CASSYSGTGDQPQHF.

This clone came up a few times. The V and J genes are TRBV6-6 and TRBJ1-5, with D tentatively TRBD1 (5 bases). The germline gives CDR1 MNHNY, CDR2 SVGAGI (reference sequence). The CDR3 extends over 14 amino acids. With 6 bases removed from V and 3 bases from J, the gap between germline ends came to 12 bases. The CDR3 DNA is TGTGCCAGCAGGCCCCAGGGAATCAATCAGCCCCAGCATTTT. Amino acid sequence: CASRPQGINQPQHF.

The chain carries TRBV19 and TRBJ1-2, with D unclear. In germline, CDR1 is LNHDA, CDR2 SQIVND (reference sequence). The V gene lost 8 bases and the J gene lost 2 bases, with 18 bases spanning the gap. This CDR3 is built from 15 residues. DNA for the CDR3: TGTGCCAGTCATAACCCCCCAGCGGCGAACTATGGCTACACCTTC. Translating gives CASHNPPAANYGYTF.

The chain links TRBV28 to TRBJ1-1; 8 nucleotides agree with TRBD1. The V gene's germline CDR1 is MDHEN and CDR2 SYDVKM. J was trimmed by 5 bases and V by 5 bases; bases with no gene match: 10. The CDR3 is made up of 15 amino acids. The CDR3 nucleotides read TGTGCCAGCAGTCCAACCCAGGGGGCGGTGACTGAAGCTTTCTTT. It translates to CASSPTQGAVTEAFF.

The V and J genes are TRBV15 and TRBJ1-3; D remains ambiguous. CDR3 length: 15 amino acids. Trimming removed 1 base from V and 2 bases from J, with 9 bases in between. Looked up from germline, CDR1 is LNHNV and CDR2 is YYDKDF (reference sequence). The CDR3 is CATSRGSGTGNTIYF. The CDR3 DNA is TGTGCCACCAGCAGAGGGTCGGGTACTGGAAACACCATATATTTT.

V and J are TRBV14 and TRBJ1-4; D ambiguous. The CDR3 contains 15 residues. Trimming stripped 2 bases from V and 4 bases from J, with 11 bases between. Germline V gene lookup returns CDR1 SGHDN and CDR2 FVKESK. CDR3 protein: CASSQRTPFNEKLFF. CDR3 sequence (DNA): TGTGCCAGCAGCCAACGGACTCCTTTTAATGAAAAACTGTTTTTT.

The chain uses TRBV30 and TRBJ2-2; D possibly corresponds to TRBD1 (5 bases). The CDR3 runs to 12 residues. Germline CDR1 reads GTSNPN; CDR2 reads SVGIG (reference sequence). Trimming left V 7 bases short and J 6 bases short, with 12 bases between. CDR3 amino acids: CAYGRGPGELFF. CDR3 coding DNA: TGTGCCTACGGAAGGGGTCCCGGGGAGCTGTTTTTT.

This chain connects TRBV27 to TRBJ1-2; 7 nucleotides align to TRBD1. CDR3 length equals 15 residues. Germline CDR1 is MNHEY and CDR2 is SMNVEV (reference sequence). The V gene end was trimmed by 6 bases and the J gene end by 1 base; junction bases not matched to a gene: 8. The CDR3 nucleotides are TGTGCCAGCAGCCAAGGGGGCAGGCTTAACTATGGCTACACCTTC. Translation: CASSQGGRLNYGYTF.

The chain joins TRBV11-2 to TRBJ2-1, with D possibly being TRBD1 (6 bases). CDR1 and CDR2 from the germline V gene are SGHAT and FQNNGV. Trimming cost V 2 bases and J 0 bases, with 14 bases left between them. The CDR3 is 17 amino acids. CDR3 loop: CASSLLLGQLSYNEQFF. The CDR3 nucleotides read TGTGCCAGCAGCTTATTACTAGGACAGCTCTCCTACAATGAGCAGTTCTTC.

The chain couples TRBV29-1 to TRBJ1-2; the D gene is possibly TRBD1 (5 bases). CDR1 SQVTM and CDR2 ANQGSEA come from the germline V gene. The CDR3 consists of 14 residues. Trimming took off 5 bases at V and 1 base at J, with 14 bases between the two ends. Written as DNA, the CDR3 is TGCAGCGTTTACTCCGGGGGACTTAACTATGGCTACACCTTC. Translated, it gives CSVYSGGLNYGYTF.

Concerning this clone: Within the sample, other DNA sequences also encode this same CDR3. In nucleotides, the CDR3 is TGTGCCAGCAGCGGGAGTAGCTACAATGAGCAGTTCTTC. Translated: CASSGSSYNEQFF. The rearrangement uses TRBV2 and TRBJ2-1, with D perhaps TRBD2 (6 bases). The V gene lost 6 bases and the J gene lost 3 bases, with 9 bases spanning the gap. CDR1 is SNHLY, CDR2 FYNNEI, per germline. This CDR3 has 13 amino acids.

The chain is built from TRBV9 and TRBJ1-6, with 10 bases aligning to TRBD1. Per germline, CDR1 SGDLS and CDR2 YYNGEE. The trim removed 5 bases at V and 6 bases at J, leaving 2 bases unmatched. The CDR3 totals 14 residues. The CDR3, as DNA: TGTGCCAGCAGGGGGGACAGGGGTAATTCACCCCTCCACTTT. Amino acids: CASRGDRGNSPLHF.

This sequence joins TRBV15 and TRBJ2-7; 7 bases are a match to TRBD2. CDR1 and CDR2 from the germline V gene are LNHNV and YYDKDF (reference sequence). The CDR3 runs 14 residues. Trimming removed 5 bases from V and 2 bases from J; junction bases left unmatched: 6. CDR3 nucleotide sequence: TGTGCCACCAGCCGTGGGGGGGAGGCCTACGAGCAGTACTTC. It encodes CATSRGGEAYEQYF.

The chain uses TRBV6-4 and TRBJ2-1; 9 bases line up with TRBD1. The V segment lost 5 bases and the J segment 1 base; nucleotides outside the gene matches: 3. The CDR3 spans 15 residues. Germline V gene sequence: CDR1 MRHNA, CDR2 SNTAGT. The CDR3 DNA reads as TGTGCCAGCAGTAGGGGACAGGGATCCTACAATGAGCAGTTCTTC. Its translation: CASSRGQGSYNEQFF.

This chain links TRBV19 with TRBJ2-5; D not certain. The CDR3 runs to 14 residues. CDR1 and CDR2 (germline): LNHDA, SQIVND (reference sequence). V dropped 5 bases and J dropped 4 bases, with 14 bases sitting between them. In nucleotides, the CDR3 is TGTGCCAGTAGTGTTAGAACCCCCCGAGAGACCCAGTACTTC. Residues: CASSVRTPRETQYF.

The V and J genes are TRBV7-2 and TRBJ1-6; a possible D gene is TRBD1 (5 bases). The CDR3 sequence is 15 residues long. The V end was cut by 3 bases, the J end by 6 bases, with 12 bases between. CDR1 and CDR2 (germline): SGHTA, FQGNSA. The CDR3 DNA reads TGTGCCAGCAGCTTCACGGGGGAATCTAATTCACCCCTCCACTTT. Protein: CASSFTGESNSPLHF.

CDR3 bases: TGTGCCAGCTCACCAGGGACAGTGACCTACGAGCAGTACTTC. Translation: CASSPGTVTYEQYF. This chain connects TRBV18 to TRBJ2-7; 7 positions match TRBD1. Trimming cost V 2 bases and J 2 bases; bases outside gene matches: 3. The CDR3 contains 14 residues. CDR1 KGHSH and CDR2 LQKENI come from the germline V gene.

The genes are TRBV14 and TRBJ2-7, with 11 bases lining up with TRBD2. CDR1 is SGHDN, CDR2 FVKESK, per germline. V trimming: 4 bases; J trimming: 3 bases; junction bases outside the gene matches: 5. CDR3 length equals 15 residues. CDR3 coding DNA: TGTGCCAGCAGCCCTCTACTAGCGGGAGTCTACGAGCAGTACTTC. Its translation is CASSPLLAGVYEQYF.

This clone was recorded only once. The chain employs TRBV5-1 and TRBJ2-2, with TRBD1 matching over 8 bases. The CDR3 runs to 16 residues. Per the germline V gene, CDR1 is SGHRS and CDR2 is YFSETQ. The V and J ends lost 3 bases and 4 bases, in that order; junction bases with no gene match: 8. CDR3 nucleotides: TGCGCCAGCAGCTCCCCGGGACAGGACCCCACCGGGGAGCTGTTTTTT. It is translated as CASSSPGQDPTGELFF. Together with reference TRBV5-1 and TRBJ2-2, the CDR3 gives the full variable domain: KAGVTQTPRYLIKTRGQQVTLSCSPISGHRSVSWYQQTPGQGLQFLFEYFSETQRNKGNFPGRFSGRQFSNSRSEMNVSTLELGDSALYLCASSSPGQDPTGELFFGEGSRLTVL.